The 10 T cell receptor beta chains below were found in one sample sequenced in a study of a mutant IDH1 vaccine in newly diagnosed glioma. These receptors have no identified antigens. The sample's time point: week 23, last vaccination. Each vaccine dose was 300 ug of mutant IDH1 20-mer peptide, with topical imiquimod. Some clones are missing from TCRdb's copy, which holds only in-frame ones; the method was immunoSEQ multiplex PCR. The sample contains 60,000 to 85,000 clones, roughly 85% of which appear only once. This material consisted of PBMCs, taken from a glioma patient whose treatment included an IDH1 peptide vaccine. The receptors stem from a woman between 45 and 65 years old with glioma.

The chain recombines TRBV5-1 with TRBJ2-7, with 11 bases aligning to TRBD2. Trimming at V came to 0 bases and at J to 3 bases, leaving 2 bases not matched to a gene. In germline, CDR1 is SGHRS, CDR2 YFSETQ. This CDR3 region has 15 residues. The CDR3 sequence: CASSLVTSGSYEQYF. CDR3 sequence (DNA): TGCGCCAGCAGCTTGGTTACTAGCGGGAGCTACGAGCAGTACTTC.

In nucleotides, the CDR3 is TGCGCCAGCAGACGCGGGACAGCGAGCAATCAGCCCCAGCATTTT. Its protein is CASRRGTASNQPQHF. This chain connects TRBV4-1 to TRBJ1-5; 7 bases match TRBD1. Germline-derived CDR1 and CDR2 are MGHRA and YSYEKL. This CDR3 has 15 residues. Trimming took 6 bases from V and 1 from J; bases not matched to a gene: 6.

V gene TRBV5-3 combines with J gene TRBJ1-2, with 8 bases identical to TRBD1. TRBV5-3 is labeled an ORF, and its function is uncertain. V shed 5 bases and J 8 bases; nucleotides not matched to a gene: 11. The length of the CDR3 is 14 residues. The CDR3 DNA reads TGTGCCAGAAGGATAGCCACAGGGGGATGGGGCTACACCTTC. Amino acids: CARRIATGGWGYTF.

The chain has TRBV5-1 and TRBJ2-5; 7 nucleotides agree with TRBD2. The CDR3 loop spans 15 amino acids. V was clipped by 5 bases and J by 1 base; unmatched bases: 8. Germline assignment: CDR1 SGHRS and CDR2 YFSETQ. The chain's CDR3 is CASRGSGRTQETQYF. CDR3 coding DNA: TGCGCCAGCAGAGGTAGCGGGCGGACCCAAGAGACCCAGTACTTC.

This clone was observed a handful of times. The chain uses TRBV2 and TRBJ1-5; the D gene is possibly TRBD1 (6 bases). Between the trimmed V and J ends, which lost 6 bases and 3 bases, there was a span of 12 bases. In germline, CDR1 is SNHLY, CDR2 FYNNEI. The CDR3 runs to 14 residues. The CDR3 nucleotides are TGTGCCAGCAGCCGACAGGCGATCAATCAGCCCCAGCATTTT. Its translation: CASSRQAINQPQHF. Together with reference TRBV2 and TRBJ1-5, the CDR3 gives the full variable domain: EPEVTQTPSHQVTQMGQEVILRCVPISNHLYFYWYRQILGQKVEFLVSFYNNEISEKSEIFDDQFSVERPDGSNFTLKIRSTKLEDSAMYFCASSRQAINQPQHFGDGTRLSIL.

This chain links TRBV27 with TRBJ1-2, with D hard to call. The germline V gene encodes CDR1 MNHEY and CDR2 SMNVEV (reference sequence). The CDR3 spans 12 residues. The V end was cut by 10 bases, the J end by 7 bases, with 16 bases between. In nucleotides, the CDR3 is TGTGCCACCATGTCCTGGTCGGCTGGCTACACCTTC. It yields the protein CATMSWSAGYTF.

The chain recombines TRBV27 with TRBJ2-1; no reliable D call. With 6 bases removed from V and 2 bases from J, the gap between germline ends came to 11 bases. CDR3 size: 14 residues. CDR1 and CDR2 from the germline V gene are MNHEY and SMNVEV (reference sequence). The CDR3 region is CASSQLAPYNEQFF. DNA of the CDR3: TGTGCCAGCAGCCAGCTGGCCCCCTACAATGAGCAGTTCTTC.

The chain is built from TRBV10-1 and TRBJ2-3, with 12 bases lining up with TRBD2. Per germline, CDR1 WNHNN and CDR2 SYGVQD (reference sequence). Trimming cost V 3 bases and J 2 bases; bases outside gene matches: 9. The CDR3 runs 18 residues. In DNA form, the CDR3 reads TGCGCCAGCAGTGATCACCTGACTAGCGGGAGATTCACAGATACGCAGTATTTT. Amino acid sequence: CASSDHLTSGRFTDTQYF.

This clone was observed a single time. V and J are TRBV7-6 and TRBJ1-1; the D is unclear. This CDR3 has 14 amino acids. V lost 5 bases to trimming and J lost 5 bases, with 15 bases between them. The germline gives CDR1 SGHVS, CDR2 FNYEAQ. This CDR3 is CASSPALAGTEAFF. In DNA form, the CDR3 reads TGTGCCAGCAGCCCCGCCCTGGCGGGGACTGAAGCTTTCTTT. Using reference TRBV7-6 and TRBJ1-1 for the parts outside the CDR3, the full variable domain is GAGVSQSPRYKVTKRGQDVALRCDPISGHVSLYWYRQALGQGPEFLTYFNYEAQQDKSGLPNDRFSAERPEGSISTLTIQRTEQRDSAMYRCASSPALAGTEAFFGQGTRLTVV.

The J gene is TRBJ1-2, the V gene TRBV28; D is perhaps TRBD1 (6 bases). The ends were cut back, 2 bases at V and 4 bases at J, with 8 bases in the middle. This CDR3 contains 13 residues. From germline, CDR1 is MDHEN and CDR2 SYDVKM. The CDR3 sequence is CASSLDRTYGYTF. In DNA form, the CDR3 reads TGTGCCAGCAGTTTAGACAGGACCTATGGCTACACCTTC.